This T cell receptor beta chain stems from a study of cytomegalovirus exposure and HLA in healthy donors. Points on this clone: What it recognizes is unknown.

The CDR3 runs to 13 residues. V was clipped by 7 bases and J by 2 bases, with 12 bases between them. Germline CDR1 is MNHEY and CDR2 is SVGAGI. The PCR ran on 60 Vbeta and 13 Jbeta primers. Libraries were prepared by immunoSEQ multiplex PCR; TCRdb keeps only in-frame clonotypes and omits some of them. The sample lists tens of thousands of clones, roughly 60% seen once, with roughly 20% in the top ten. Study-level results: In vitro work confirmed that a few CMV-associated chains recognize CMV antigens. TCR beta chains numbering 150 to 200 were designated cytomegalovirus-associated.

This receptor was identified in a man in his forties or fifties in good health and CMV-seropositive. This chain connects TRBV6-5 to TRBJ2-7, with D hard to call. Sequencing was performed on PBMCs. CDR3 bases: TGTGCCAGCATTCAGGCCTACCCCTACGAGCAGTACTTC. This gives the protein CASIQAYPYEQYF.